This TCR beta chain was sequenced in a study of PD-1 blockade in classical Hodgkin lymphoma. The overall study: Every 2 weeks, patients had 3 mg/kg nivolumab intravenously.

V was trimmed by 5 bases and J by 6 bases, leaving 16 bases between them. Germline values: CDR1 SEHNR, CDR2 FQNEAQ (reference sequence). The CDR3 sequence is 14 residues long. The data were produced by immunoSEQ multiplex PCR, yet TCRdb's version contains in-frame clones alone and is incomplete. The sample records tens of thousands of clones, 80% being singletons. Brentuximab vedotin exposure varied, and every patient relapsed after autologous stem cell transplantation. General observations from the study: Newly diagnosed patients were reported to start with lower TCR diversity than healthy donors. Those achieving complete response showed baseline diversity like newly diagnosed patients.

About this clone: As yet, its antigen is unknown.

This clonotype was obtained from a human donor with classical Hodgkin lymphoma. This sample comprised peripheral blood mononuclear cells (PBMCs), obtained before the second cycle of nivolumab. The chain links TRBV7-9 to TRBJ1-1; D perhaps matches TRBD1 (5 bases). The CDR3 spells CASSPRAGSAEAFF. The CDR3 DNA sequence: TGTGCCAGCAGCCCCCGGGCAGGGAGCGCTGAAGCTTTCTTT.